This passage covers 16 T cell receptor beta chains from one sample sequenced in a study of blood T cell repertoires in COVID-19. Here immunoSEQ multiplex PCR was the method, and the copy in TCRdb shows in-frame clones only, minus some. The sample lists roughly 220,000 clones; roughly 85% were seen once. The specimen sequenced was PBMCs or T cells enriched from blood (not recorded which). Every receptor here comes from a woman in her 40s with acute COVID-19.

The CDR3 DNA sequence: TGCGCCAGCAGCCAAGTTCAGGGGAGAGATACGCAGTATTTT. Its protein product is CASSQVQGRDTQYF. The chain is built from TRBV4-1 and TRBJ2-3; a possible D gene is TRBD1 (6 bases). CDR1 is MGHRA, CDR2 YSYEKL, per germline. V dropped 1 base and J dropped 5 bases, with 10 bases sitting between them. The CDR3 extends over 14 amino acids.

In nucleotides, the CDR3 is TGCAGCGTTCCAGGGTTAGTGGACGGCAATGAGCAGTTCTTC. Protein: CSVPGLVDGNEQFF. The V and J genes are TRBV29-1 and TRBJ2-1; D perhaps matches TRBD1 (5 bases). Germline lookup yields CDR1 SQVTM and CDR2 ANQGSEA. Trimming removed 5 bases from V and 6 bases from J, with 17 bases in between. The CDR3 spans 14 residues.

The chain uses TRBV30 and TRBJ1-2; TRBD1 might be the D (5 bases). With 4 bases removed from V and 14 bases from J, the gap between germline ends came to 20 bases. Per germline, CDR1 GTSNPN and CDR2 SVGIG (reference sequence). CDR3 size: 12 residues. The CDR3 loop is CAWNTVGQPLTF. Here the CDR3 DNA reads TGTGCCTGGAATACCGTGGGGCAGCCTCTAACCTTC.

The count of this clone is one. This chain connects TRBV11-2 to TRBJ2-7; D might be TRBD1 (6 bases). The CDR3 has 13 amino acids. Germline V gene data show CDR1 as SGHAT and CDR2 as FQNNGV. V was clipped by 0 bases and J by 7 bases, with 10 bases between them. The CDR3 DNA follows: TGTGCCAGCAGCTTAGATCGTCAGGGGGAGCAGTACTTC. It codes for CASSLDRQGEQYF.

This clone was detected only once. The rearrangement links TRBV5-1 to TRBJ2-7, with a tentative D call TRBD1 (6 bases). The CDR3 is made up of 14 amino acids. Deletions cut 9 bases from V and 0 bases from J, with 16 bases between. Germline-derived CDR1 and CDR2 are SGHRS and YFSETQ. The DNA of the CDR3 is TGCGCCACCTCGAGGACAGCTGGCTCCTACGAGCAGTACTTC. It is translated as CATSRTAGSYEQYF.

The chain uses TRBV4-2 and TRBJ2-7; 7 positions agree with TRBD1. Per the germline V gene, CDR1 is LGHNA and CDR2 is YNFKEQ. The trim removed 3 bases at V and 2 bases at J, leaving 10 bases unmatched. The CDR3 loop spans 16 amino acids. The DNA for the CDR3 is TGTGCCAGCAGCCAGTCCACCCGGGACAGACCCTACGAGCAGTACTTC. Translating it yields CASSQSTRDRPYEQYF.

This clone has just one count. This chain links TRBV24-1 with TRBJ2-2; 9 positions match TRBD2. The CDR3 runs to 16 residues. V was pared by 4 bases and J by 6 bases, with 8 bases of the junction left unmatched. Germline values: CDR1 KGHDR, CDR2 SFDVKD. CDR3 sequence: CATSDYSGRSSGELFF. DNA for the CDR3: TGTGCCACCAGTGACTATAGCGGGAGATCCTCCGGGGAGCTGTTTTTT.

Turning to this clone: Other nucleotide sequences from this sample produce the same CDR3. The chain uses TRBV7-2 and TRBJ2-7, with D perhaps matching TRBD2 (5 bases). With 3 bases removed from V and 0 bases from J, the gap between germline ends came to 9 bases. The V gene's germline CDR1 is SGHTA and CDR2 FQGNSA. This CDR3 has 14 amino acids. The CDR3 region is CASSLGVSSYEQYF. CDR3 sequence (DNA): TGTGCCAGCAGCTTGGGAGTCAGCTCCTACGAGCAGTACTTC.

This clone was seen more than once but under ten times. The chain carries TRBV19 and TRBJ1-4; D may be TRBD1 (5 bases). This CDR3 region has 15 residues. Germline V gives CDR1 LNHDA, CDR2 SQIVND (reference sequence). Trimming shortened V by 2 bases and J by 8 bases, and 15 bases separated the two germline ends. CDR3 DNA sequence: TGTGCCAGTAGTATAATCTCGGGGGTACGGGAAAAACTGTTTTTT. Encoded protein: CASSIISGVREKLFF. Drawing the rest from reference TRBV19 and TRBJ1-4, the complete variable domain is DGGITQSPKYLFRKEGQNVTLSCEQNLNHDAMYWYRQDPGQGLRLIYYSQIVNDFQKGDIAEGYSVSREKKESFPLTVTSAQKNPTAFYLCASSIISGVREKLFFGSGTQLSVL.

This chain links TRBV19 with TRBJ1-1; D is undetermined. The V gene lost 2 bases and the J gene lost 2 bases, with 6 bases spanning the gap. Germline-derived CDR1 and CDR2 are LNHDA and SQIVND (reference sequence). The CDR3 runs to 13 residues. In DNA form, the CDR3 reads TGTGCCAGTAGTATATCGACAAACACTGAAGCTTTCTTT. This sequence encodes CASSISTNTEAFF. The full variable domain, its missing parts supplied by reference TRBV19 and TRBJ1-1, is DGGITQSPKYLFRKEGQNVTLSCEQNLNHDAMYWYRQDPGQGLRLIYYSQIVNDFQKGDIAEGYSVSREKKESFPLTVTSAQKNPTAFYLCASSISTNTEAFFGQGTRLTVV.

This sequence joins TRBV4-3 and TRBJ1-4; 7 bases align to TRBD1. In germline, CDR1 is LGHNA, CDR2 YSLEER. This CDR3 has 16 amino acids. The trim removed 3 bases at V and 5 bases at J, leaving 9 bases unmatched. The CDR3 loop reads CASSHTYRGANEKLFF. The CDR3 DNA follows: TGCGCCAGCAGCCATACATACAGGGGCGCAAATGAAAAACTGTTTTTT.

The chain employs TRBV7-9 and TRBJ2-6; 9 bases map to TRBD1. This CDR3 spans 17 amino acids. Germline V CDR1 and CDR2: SEHNR, FQNEAQ (reference sequence). V shed 4 bases, J shed 1 base, and the junction held 5 bases outside the gene matches. CDR3 protein: CASSSQGAQSGANVLTF. For the CDR3, the DNA is TGTGCCAGCAGCTCACAGGGGGCACAGTCTGGGGCCAACGTCCTGACTTTC.

The chain recombines TRBV4-3 with TRBJ2-2; possibly TRBD1 for D (5 bases). This CDR3 has 14 residues. V dropped 2 bases and J dropped 1 base, with 5 bases sitting between them. Germline-derived CDR1 and CDR2 are LGHNA and YSLEER. CDR3: CASSQTGNTGELFF. CDR3 in DNA: TGCGCCAGCAGCCAAACAGGGAACACCGGGGAGCTGTTTTTT.

The chain carries TRBV7-2 and TRBJ1-4; TRBD1 matches at 7 bases. Germline lookup yields CDR1 SGHTA and CDR2 FQGNSA. The junction had 15 bases not matched to a gene; V was cut back by 3 bases and J by 8 bases. The CDR3 consists of 17 residues. The CDR3 spells CASSFATLRGPGEKLFF. The DNA of the CDR3 is TGTGCCAGCAGCTTTGCGACTCTTAGGGGGCCGGGGGAAAAACTGTTTTTT.

V usage is TRBV9 and J usage is TRBJ2-1; D remains ambiguous. CDR1 is SGDLS, CDR2 YYNGEE, per germline. The ends were cut back, 3 bases at V and 6 bases at J, with 10 bases in the middle. CDR3 length: 13 amino acids. The CDR3: CASSAQTSNEQFF. CDR3 nucleotides: TGTGCCAGCAGCGCCCAGACTTCCAATGAGCAGTTCTTC.

The chain is built from TRBV11-2 and TRBJ2-1, with 8 bases identical to TRBD2. Germline V gene data show CDR1 as SGHAT and CDR2 as FQNNGV. The CDR3 totals 16 residues. The V segment lost 1 base and the J segment 7 bases; nucleotides outside the gene matches: 9. The CDR3 DNA reads TGTGCCAGCAGCTTAGTTATAGCGGGACCCCAGAATGAGCAGTTCTTC. Translated: CASSLVIAGPQNEQFF.